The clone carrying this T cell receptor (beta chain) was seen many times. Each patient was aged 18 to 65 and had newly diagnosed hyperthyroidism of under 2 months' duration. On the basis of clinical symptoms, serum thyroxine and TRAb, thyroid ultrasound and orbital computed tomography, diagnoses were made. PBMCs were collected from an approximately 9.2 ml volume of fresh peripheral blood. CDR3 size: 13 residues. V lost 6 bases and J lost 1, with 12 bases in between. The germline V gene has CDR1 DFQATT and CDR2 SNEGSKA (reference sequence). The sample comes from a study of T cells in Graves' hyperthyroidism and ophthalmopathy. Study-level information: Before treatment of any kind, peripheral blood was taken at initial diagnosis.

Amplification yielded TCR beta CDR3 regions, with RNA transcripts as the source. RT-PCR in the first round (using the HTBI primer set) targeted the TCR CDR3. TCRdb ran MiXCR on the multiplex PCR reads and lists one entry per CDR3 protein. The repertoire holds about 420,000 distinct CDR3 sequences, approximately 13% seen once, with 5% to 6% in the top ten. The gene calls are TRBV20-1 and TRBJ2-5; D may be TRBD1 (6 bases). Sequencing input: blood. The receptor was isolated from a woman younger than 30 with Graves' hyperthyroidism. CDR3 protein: CSAKRGGQETQYF. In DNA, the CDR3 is TGCAGTGCAAAGAGAGGGGGCCAAGAGACCCAGTACTTC.